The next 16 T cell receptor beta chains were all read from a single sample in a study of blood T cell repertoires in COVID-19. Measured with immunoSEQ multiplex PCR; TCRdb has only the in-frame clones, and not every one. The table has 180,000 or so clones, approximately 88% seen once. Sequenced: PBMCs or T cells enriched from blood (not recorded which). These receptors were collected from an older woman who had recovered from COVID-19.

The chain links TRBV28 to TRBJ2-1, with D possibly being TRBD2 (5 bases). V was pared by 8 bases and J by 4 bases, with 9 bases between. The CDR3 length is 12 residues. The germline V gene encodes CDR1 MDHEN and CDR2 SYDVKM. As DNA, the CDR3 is TGTGCCAGCGAGGGCCATTACAATGAGCAGTTCTTC. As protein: CASEGHYNEQFF.

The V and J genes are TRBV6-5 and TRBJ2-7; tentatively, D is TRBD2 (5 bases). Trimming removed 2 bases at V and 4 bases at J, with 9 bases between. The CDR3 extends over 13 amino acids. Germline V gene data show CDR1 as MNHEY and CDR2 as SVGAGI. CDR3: CASSYQRGYEQYF. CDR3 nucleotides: TGTGCCAGCAGTTACCAACGAGGGTACGAGCAGTACTTC.

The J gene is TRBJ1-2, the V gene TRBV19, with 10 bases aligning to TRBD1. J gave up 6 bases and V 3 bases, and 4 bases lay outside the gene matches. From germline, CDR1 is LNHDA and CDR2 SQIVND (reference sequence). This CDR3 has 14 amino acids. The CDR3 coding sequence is TGTGCCAGTAGTATCGGGACAGGGGCCAATGGCTACACCTTC. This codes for CASSIGTGANGYTF.

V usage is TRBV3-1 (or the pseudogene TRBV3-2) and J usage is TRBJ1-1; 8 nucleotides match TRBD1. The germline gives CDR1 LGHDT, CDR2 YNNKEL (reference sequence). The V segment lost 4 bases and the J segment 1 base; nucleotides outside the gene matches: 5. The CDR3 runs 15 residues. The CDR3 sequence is CASSPGQGPNTEAFF. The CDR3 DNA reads TGTGCCAGCAGCCCCGGACAGGGCCCGAACACTGAAGCTTTCTTT.

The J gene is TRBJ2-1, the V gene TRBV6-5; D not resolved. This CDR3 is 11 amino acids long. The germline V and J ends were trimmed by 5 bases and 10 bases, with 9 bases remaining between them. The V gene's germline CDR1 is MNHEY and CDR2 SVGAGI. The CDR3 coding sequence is TGTGCCAGCAGTACCCGGTCCGAGCAGTTCTTC. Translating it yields CASSTRSEQFF.

CDR3 bases: TGCGCCAGCAGCTTGGACGCGGGACAGGGTCAAGCTTTCTTT. This codes for CASSLDAGQGQAFF. The rearrangement joins TRBV5-1 to TRBJ1-1; 9 nucleotides match TRBD1. The CDR3 runs 14 residues. Germline V gene lookup returns CDR1 SGHRS and CDR2 YFSETQ. The V and J ends lost 0 bases and 9 bases, in that order; junction bases with no gene match: 6. Combining the CDR3 with reference TRBV5-1 and TRBJ1-1 gives the whole variable domain KAGVTQTPRYLIKTRGQQVTLSCSPISGHRSVSWYQQTPGQGLQFLFEYFSETQRNKGNFPGRFSGRQFSNSRSEMNVSTLELGDSALYLCASSLDAGQGQAFFGQGTRLTVV.

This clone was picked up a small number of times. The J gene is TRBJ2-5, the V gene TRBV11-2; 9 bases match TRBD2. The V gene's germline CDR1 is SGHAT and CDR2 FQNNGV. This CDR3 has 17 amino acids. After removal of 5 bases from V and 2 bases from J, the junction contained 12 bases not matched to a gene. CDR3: CASSLGASGGQQETQYF. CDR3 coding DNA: TGTGCCAGCAGCCTAGGGGCCAGCGGGGGGCAACAAGAGACCCAGTACTTC.

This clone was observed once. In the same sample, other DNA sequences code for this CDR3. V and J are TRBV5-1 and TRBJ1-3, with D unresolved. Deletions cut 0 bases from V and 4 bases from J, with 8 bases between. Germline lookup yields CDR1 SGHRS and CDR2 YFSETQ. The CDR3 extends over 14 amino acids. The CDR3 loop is CASSLGGLGNTIYF. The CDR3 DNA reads TGCGCCAGCAGCTTGGGAGGACTCGGAAACACCATATATTTT.

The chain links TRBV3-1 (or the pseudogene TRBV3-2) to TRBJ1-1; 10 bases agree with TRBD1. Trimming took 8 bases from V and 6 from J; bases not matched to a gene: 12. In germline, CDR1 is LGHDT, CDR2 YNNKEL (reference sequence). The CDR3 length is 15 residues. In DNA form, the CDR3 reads TGTGCCAGCCGAACCTCCGGGACAGGGGTATCTGAAGCTTTCTTT. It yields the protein CASRTSGTGVSEAFF.

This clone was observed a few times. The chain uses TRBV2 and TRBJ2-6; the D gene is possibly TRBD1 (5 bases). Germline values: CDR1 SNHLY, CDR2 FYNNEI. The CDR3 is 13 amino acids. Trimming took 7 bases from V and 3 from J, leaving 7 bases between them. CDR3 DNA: TGTGCCAGCACTCAGGGTGGGGCCAACGTCCTGACTTTC. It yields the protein CASTQGGANVLTF.

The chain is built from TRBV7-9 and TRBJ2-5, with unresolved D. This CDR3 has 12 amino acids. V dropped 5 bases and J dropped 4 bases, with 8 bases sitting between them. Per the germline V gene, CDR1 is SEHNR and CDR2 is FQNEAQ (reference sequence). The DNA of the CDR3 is TGTGCCAGCAGCCCCCCGGTAGAGACCCAGTACTTC. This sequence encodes CASSPPVETQYF.

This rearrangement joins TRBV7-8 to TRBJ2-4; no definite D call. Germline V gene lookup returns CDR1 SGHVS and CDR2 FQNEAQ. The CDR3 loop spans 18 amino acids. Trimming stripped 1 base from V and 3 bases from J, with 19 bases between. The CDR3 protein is CASSLEEATVHSKNIQYF. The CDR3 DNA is TGTGCCAGCAGCTTAGAGGAAGCTACGGTGCACAGCAAAAACATTCAGTACTTC.

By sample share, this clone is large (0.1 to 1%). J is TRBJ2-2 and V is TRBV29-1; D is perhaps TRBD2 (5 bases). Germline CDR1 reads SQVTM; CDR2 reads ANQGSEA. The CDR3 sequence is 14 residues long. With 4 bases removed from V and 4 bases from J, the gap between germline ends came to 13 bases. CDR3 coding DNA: TGCAGCGTTGTGGACTGGACGAGCACCGGGGAGCTGTTTTTT. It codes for CSVVDWTSTGELFF.

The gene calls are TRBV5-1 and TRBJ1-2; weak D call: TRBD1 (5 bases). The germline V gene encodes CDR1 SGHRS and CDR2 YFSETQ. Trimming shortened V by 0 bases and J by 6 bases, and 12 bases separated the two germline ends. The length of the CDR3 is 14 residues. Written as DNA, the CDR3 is TGCGCCAGCAGCTTGGCCTTTGAAGGGGATGGCTACACCTTC. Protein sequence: CASSLAFEGDGYTF. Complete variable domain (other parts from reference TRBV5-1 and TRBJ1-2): KAGVTQTPRYLIKTRGQQVTLSCSPISGHRSVSWYQQTPGQGLQFLFEYFSETQRNKGNFPGRFSGRQFSNSRSEMNVSTLELGDSALYLCASSLAFEGDGYTFGSGTRLTVV.

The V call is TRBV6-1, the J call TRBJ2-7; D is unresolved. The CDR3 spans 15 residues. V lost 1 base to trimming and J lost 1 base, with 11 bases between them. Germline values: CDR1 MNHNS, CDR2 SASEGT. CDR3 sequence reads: CASSEVFGLSYEQYF. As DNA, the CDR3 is TGTGCCAGCAGTGAAGTGTTTGGGCTATCCTACGAGCAGTACTTC.

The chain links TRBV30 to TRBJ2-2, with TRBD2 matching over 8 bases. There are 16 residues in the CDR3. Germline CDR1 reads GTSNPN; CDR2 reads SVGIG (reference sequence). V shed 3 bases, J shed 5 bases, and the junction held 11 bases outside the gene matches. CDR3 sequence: CAWRLGLAVDTGELFF. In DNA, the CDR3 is TGTGCCTGGAGACTAGGACTAGCAGTCGATACCGGGGAGCTGTTTTTT.